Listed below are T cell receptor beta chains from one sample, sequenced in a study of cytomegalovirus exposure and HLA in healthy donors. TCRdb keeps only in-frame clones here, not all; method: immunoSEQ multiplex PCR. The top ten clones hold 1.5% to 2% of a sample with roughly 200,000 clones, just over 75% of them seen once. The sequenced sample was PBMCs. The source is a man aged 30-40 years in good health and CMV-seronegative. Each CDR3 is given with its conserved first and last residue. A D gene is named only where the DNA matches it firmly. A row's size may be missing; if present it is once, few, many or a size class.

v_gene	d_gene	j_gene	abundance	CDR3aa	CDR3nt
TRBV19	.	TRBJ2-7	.	CASSYDTAYEQYF	TGTGCCAGTAGTTACGACACTGCCTACGAGCAGTACTTC
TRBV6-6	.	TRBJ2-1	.	CASGPNEQFF	TGTGCCAGCGGCCCCAATGAGCAGTTCTTC
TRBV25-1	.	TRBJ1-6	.	CASSGPDSPNNSPLHF	TGTGCCAGCAGTGGGCCGGACTCCCCTAATAATTCACCCCTCCACTTT
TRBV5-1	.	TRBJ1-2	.	CASSLGQADGYTF	TGCGCCAGCAGCTTGGGACAGGCCGATGGCTACACCTTC
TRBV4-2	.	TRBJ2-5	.	CASSQVALKETQYF	TGTGCCAGCAGCCAAGTAGCGCTCAAAGAGACCCAGTACTTC
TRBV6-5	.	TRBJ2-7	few	CASSYDPESSYEQYF	TGTGCCAGCAGTTACGATCCCGAGTCGTCCTACGAGCAGTACTTC
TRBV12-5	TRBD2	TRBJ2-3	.	CASGTRSGSTDTQYF	TGTGCTAGTGGAACCCGTAGCGGGAGCACAGATACGCAGTATTTT
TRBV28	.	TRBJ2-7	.	CASAGAYEQYF	TGTGCCAGTGCAGGGGCCTACGAGCAGTACTTC
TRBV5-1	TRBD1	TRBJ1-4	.	CASSLGQGQINEKLFF	TGCGCCAGCAGCCTGGGCCAGGGACAGATTAATGAAAAACTGTTTTTT
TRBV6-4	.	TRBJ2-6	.	CASGGEGSNSGANVLTF	TGTGCCAGCGGTGGAGAGGGTTCTAACTCTGGGGCCAACGTCCTGACTTTC
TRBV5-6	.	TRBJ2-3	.	CASSLMRQINTDTQYF	TGTGCCAGCAGCTTGATGCGACAGATAAACACAGATACGCAGTATTTT
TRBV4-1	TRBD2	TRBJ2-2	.	CASSQVLAGTGELFF	TGCGCCAGCAGCCAAGTCCTAGCGGGGACCGGGGAGCTGTTTTTT
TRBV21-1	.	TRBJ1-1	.	CASRQALNTEAFF	TGTGCCAGCAGGCAGGCCCTGAACACTGAAGCTTTCTTT
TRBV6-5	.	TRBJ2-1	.	CASRFGLGQFF	TGTGCCAGCAGGTTCGGACTTGGGCAGTTCTTC
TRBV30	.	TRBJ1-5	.	CAWSVLGAGDQPQHF	TGTGCCTGGAGTGTACTTGGGGCAGGGGATCAGCCCCAGCATTTT